Listed here are 2 T cell receptor beta chains from one sample, sequenced in a study of CD8 T cells in Susac syndrome. Reverse transcription used about 0.45 to 1 ug RNA and random hexamers. TCRdb re-called the immunoSEQ multiplex PCR reads with MiXCR, one entry per CDR3 protein. The data show about 430,000 distinct CDR3 sequences, with more than 80% seen just once and approximately 0.12% held by the top ten. The sequencing input was CD8+ T cells from PBMCs. These receptors were taken from a human donor with multiple sclerosis.

This CDR3 reads CASRERLTVGELFF. The CDR3, as DNA: TGTGCCAGCAGGGAGAGGTTAACCGTCGGGGAGCTGTTTTTT. The J gene is TRBJ2-2, the V gene TRBV6-1, with unresolved D. Germline values: CDR1 MNHNS, CDR2 SASEGT. The CDR3 is 14 amino acids. Trimming took off 6 bases at V and 7 bases at J, with 15 bases between the two ends.

The rearrangement uses TRBV24-1 and TRBJ2-1; the D gene is possibly TRBD2 (6 bases). The V end lost 4 bases, the J end lost 8 bases, and 11 bases lay between the germline ends. Germline CDR1 and CDR2: KGHDR and SFDVKD. The CDR3 contains 13 residues. The CDR3 bases are TGTGCCACCAGTGACGGAGGGCCGTATGAGCAGTTCTTC. This encodes CATSDGGPYEQFF.